The next 24 T cell receptor beta chains were all read from a single sample in a study of long-term antiretroviral therapy in people with HIV. The authors ran the immunoSEQ assay, v3.0, at survey level. Profiling relied on immunoSEQ multiplex PCR, and the TCRdb table lists in-frame clones only, not all of them. The repertoire holds 21,000 or so clones, with 88% as singletons. The specimen comprised unsorted PBMCs, sampled 2.3 years after starting antiretroviral therapy. The receptor set was obtained from a man aged 55 to 70 with HIV.

This chain uses TRBV5-1 with TRBJ2-2; D remains unclear. The V end was cut by 0 bases, the J end by 2 bases, with 2 bases between. This CDR3 has 13 amino acids. Germline assignment: CDR1 SGHRS and CDR2 YFSETQ. CDR3: CASSLGNTGELFF. Here the CDR3 DNA reads TGCGCCAGCAGCTTGGGCAACACCGGGGAGCTGTTTTTT.

V and J are TRBV5-1 and TRBJ2-3; 12 nucleotides match TRBD1. This CDR3 contains 18 residues. Germline V gives CDR1 SGHRS, CDR2 YFSETQ. The V segment lost 1 base and the J segment 2 bases; nucleotides outside the gene matches: 8. The CDR3 spells CASSLTSGQGAFTDTQYF. The CDR3 nucleotides read TGCGCCAGCAGCTTGACCTCGGGACAGGGGGCCTTCACAGATACGCAGTATTTT.

This clone has a single count. The chain uses TRBV19 and TRBJ2-3; D might be TRBD2 (6 bases). The germline V gene has CDR1 LNHDA and CDR2 SQIVND (reference sequence). V was clipped by 6 bases and J by 0 bases, with 22 bases between them. The CDR3 has 18 amino acids. CDR3 protein: CASSPLLGGSGSTDTQYF. The CDR3 region has the DNA TGTGCCAGTAGCCCCCTACTGGGAGGTAGCGGAAGCACAGATACGCAGTATTTT.

This clone was observed a few times. This chain joins TRBV2 and TRBJ2-1; maybe TRBD1 (5 bases). In germline, CDR1 is SNHLY, CDR2 FYNNEI. Trimming removed 6 bases from V and 9 bases from J, with 21 bases in between. This CDR3 spans 15 amino acids. CDR3 region: CASSDTGRRRGEQFF. The CDR3 nucleotides read TGTGCCAGCAGCGACACAGGACGGCGGCGAGGTGAGCAGTTCTTC.

The CDR3 DNA sequence: TGTGCCAGCAGATGGGCCGGGGCCCGAGGGTACACTGAAGCTTTCTTT. This codes for CASRWAGARGYTEAFF. The rearrangement links TRBV28 to TRBJ1-1, with D possibly being TRBD1 (5 bases). V lost 6 bases to trimming and J lost 3 bases, with 20 bases between them. The CDR3 consists of 16 residues. From germline, CDR1 is MDHEN and CDR2 SYDVKM.

The chain combines TRBV27 with TRBJ1-5; no clear D. V lost 3 bases and J 2 bases, leaving 17 bases between the germline ends. Germline V lookup: CDR1 MNHEY, CDR2 SMNVEV (reference sequence). The CDR3 contains 17 residues. Here the CDR3 reads CASSFLSGRGGNQPQHF. CDR3 coding DNA: TGTGCCAGCAGTTTCCTCTCGGGGAGAGGAGGCAATCAGCCCCAGCATTTT.

The V and J genes are TRBV9 and TRBJ1-1; 8 bases align to TRBD1. The CDR3 sequence is 15 residues long. Germline V gives CDR1 SGDLS, CDR2 YYNGEE. V gave up 2 bases and J gave up 2 bases; unmatched junction bases: 5. The DNA for the CDR3 is TGTGCCAGCAGCGTTACAGGGGGGGCCAACACTGAAGCTTTCTTT. As protein: CASSVTGGANTEAFF.

The chain couples TRBV6-6 to TRBJ1-2, with 9 bases fitting TRBD1. The CDR3 extends over 13 amino acids. Germline CDR1 reads MNHNY; CDR2 reads SVGAGI (reference sequence). Germline trimming cut 5 bases from V and 5 bases from J; bases unmatched to any gene: 3. This chain's CDR3 is CASSLDRGYGYTF. The CDR3 DNA is TGTGCCAGCAGTCTTGACAGGGGGTATGGCTACACCTTC.

CDR3 sequence: CASSLAWVNYGYTF. In nucleotides, the CDR3 is TGTGCCAGCAGCTTAGCATGGGTAAACTATGGCTACACCTTC. The chain recombines TRBV7-2 with TRBJ1-2, with D hard to call. The CDR3 is 14 amino acids. V was pared by 0 bases and J by 2 bases, with 7 bases between. Germline lookup yields CDR1 SGHTA and CDR2 FQGNSA.

The V gene is TRBV7-6, the J gene TRBJ2-5; no firm D call. V was shortened by 5 bases and J by 5 bases, with 12 bases between the two germline ends. Germline V lookup: CDR1 SGHVS, CDR2 FNYEAQ. The CDR3 covers 13 residues. The CDR3 here is CASSAPRLETQYF. The CDR3 region has the DNA TGTGCCAGCAGCGCCCCGCGGTTGGAGACCCAGTACTTC. Full variable domain (rest looked up from reference TRBV7-6 and TRBJ2-5): GAGVSQSPRYKVTKRGQDVALRCDPISGHVSLYWYRQALGQGPEFLTYFNYEAQQDKSGLPNDRFSAERPEGSISTLTIQRTEQRDSAMYRCASSAPRLETQYFGPGTRLLVL.

This clone was found once. The rearrangement joins TRBV5-5 to TRBJ1-2; possibly TRBD1 for D (5 bases). Trimming took off 5 bases at V and 8 bases at J, with 25 bases between the two ends. The CDR3 has 16 residues. Germline V gene lookup returns CDR1 SGHKS and CDR2 YYEKEE (reference sequence). CDR3 amino acids: CASSGGNGERGRGYTF. The CDR3 coding sequence is TGTGCCAGCAGTGGGGGAAACGGGGAACGGGGCCGGGGCTACACCTTC. The full variable domain, in which reference TRBV5-5 and TRBJ1-2 provide the parts outside the CDR3, is DAGVTQSPTHLIKTRGQQVTLRCSPISGHKSVSWYQQVLGQGPQFIFQYYEKEERGRGNFPDRFSARQFPNYSSELNVNALLLGDSALYLCASSGGNGERGRGYTFGSGTRLTVV.

The chain uses TRBV5-4 and TRBJ2-5; 9 nucleotides match TRBD1. Germline CDR1 is SGHNT and CDR2 is YYREEE (reference sequence). The trim removed 0 bases at V and 2 bases at J, leaving 8 bases unmatched. This CDR3 is 17 amino acids long. The DNA of the CDR3 is TGTGCCAGCAGCTTGGAATACGGGACAGGGACACAAGAGACCCAGTACTTC. This sequence encodes CASSLEYGTGTQETQYF.

The chain joins TRBV27 to TRBJ2-7; 9 nucleotides match TRBD2. Germline trimming cut 5 bases from V and 2 bases from J; bases unmatched to any gene: 4. The CDR3 sequence is 14 residues long. The V gene's germline CDR1 is MNHEY and CDR2 SMNVEV (reference sequence). The CDR3 protein is CASSHSGGTYEQYF. In DNA, the CDR3 is TGTGCCAGCAGTCATAGCGGGGGAACCTACGAGCAGTACTTC.

This clone has a single count. This rearrangement joins TRBV30 to TRBJ1-2; unclear D gene. Germline-derived CDR1 and CDR2 are GTSNPN and SVGIG (reference sequence). CDR3 size: 15 residues. The V gene lost 3 bases and the J gene lost 8 bases, with 22 bases spanning the gap. DNA for the CDR3: TGTGCCTGGAGCCCACTGGAAGGCCCCTTGCGGGGCTACACCTTC. Residues: CAWSPLEGPLRGYTF. The whole variable domain, remainder taken from reference TRBV30 and TRBJ1-2, is SQTIHQWPATLVQPVGSPLSLECTVEGTSNPNLYWYRQAAGRGLQLLFYSVGIGQISSEVPQNLSASRPQDRQFILSSKKLLLSDSGFYLCAWSPLEGPLRGYTFGSGTRLTVV.

The rearrangement uses TRBV19 and TRBJ1-1; a possible D gene is TRBD1 (6 bases). This CDR3 is 17 amino acids long. The germline V and J ends were trimmed by 4 bases and 2 bases, with 20 bases remaining between them. CDR1 LNHDA and CDR2 SQIVND come from the germline V gene (reference sequence). This chain's CDR3 is CASSTTTGIVSNTEAFF. The CDR3, as DNA: TGTGCCAGTAGTACAACGACAGGCATCGTATCTAACACTGAAGCTTTCTTT.

V and J are TRBV2 and TRBJ1-1; TRBD1 agrees at 7 bases. Germline CDR1 is SNHLY and CDR2 is FYNNEI. CDR3 length: 13 residues. V was clipped by 6 bases and J by 1 base; unmatched bases: 2. CDR3 nucleotide sequence: TGTGCCAGCAGCCGACAGGGGAACACTGAAGCTTTCTTT. Protein product: CASSRQGNTEAFF.

This clone appeared once. J is TRBJ2-1 and V is TRBV28; 7 nucleotides align to TRBD2. The CDR3 is 13 amino acids. Germline assignment: CDR1 MDHEN and CDR2 SYDVKM. The J segment lost 9 bases and the V segment lost 8 bases, leaving 10 bases of the junction unmatched. CDR3 in amino acids: CASAWEGTGEQFF. DNA of the CDR3: TGTGCCAGCGCCTGGGAGGGGACCGGTGAGCAGTTCTTC.

The chain combines TRBV14 with TRBJ1-1, with 8 bases matching TRBD1. The CDR3 has 17 residues. Losses at the gene ends were 4 bases for V and 0 bases for J; bases not matched to a gene: 10. Germline assignment: CDR1 SGHDN and CDR2 FVKESK. CDR3 bases: TGTGCCAGCAGCCCAATAGACAGGGGAGTAGTGAACACTGAAGCTTTCTTT. It translates to CASSPIDRGVVNTEAFF.

V and J are TRBV5-1 and TRBJ2-1; no clear D. Per the germline V gene, CDR1 is SGHRS and CDR2 is YFSETQ. V was pared by 1 base and J by 0 bases, with 8 bases between. The CDR3 spans 15 residues. The CDR3: CASSLNHPSYNEQFF. Here the CDR3 DNA reads TGCGCCAGCAGCTTGAACCACCCCTCCTACAATGAGCAGTTCTTC.

V gene TRBV19 combines with J gene TRBJ1-1; 8 bases agree with TRBD1. Germline CDR1 is LNHDA and CDR2 is SQIVND (reference sequence). The CDR3 runs to 15 residues. Trimming at V came to 5 bases and at J to 3 bases, leaving 8 bases not matched to a gene. CDR3 coding DNA: TGTGCCAGTAGTGGGGGGACAGGAAGTTACACTGAAGCTTTCTTT. It yields the protein CASSGGTGSYTEAFF.

This chain joins TRBV5-5 and TRBJ2-5, with unresolved D. CDR1 SGHKS and CDR2 YYEKEE come from the germline V gene (reference sequence). There are 16 residues in the CDR3. V was pared by 0 bases and J by 2 bases, with 14 bases between. In DNA form, the CDR3 reads TGTGCCAGCAGCTTGGGACCCTTGAAGAGGCAAGAGACCCAGTACTTC. Protein product: CASSLGPLKRQETQYF.

The rearrangement links TRBV5-6 to TRBJ1-3, with D uncertain. V was clipped by 1 base and J by 0 bases, with 11 bases between them. This CDR3 comprises 16 residues. The V gene's germline CDR1 is SGHDT and CDR2 YYEEEE. CDR3 loop: CASSLFSASSGNTIYF. DNA of the CDR3: TGTGCCAGCAGCTTGTTTTCGGCCAGCTCTGGAAACACCATATATTTT.

The chain couples TRBV5-1 to TRBJ2-2; 9 bases match TRBD2. This CDR3 contains 19 residues. V lost 1 base and J lost 4; bases outside the gene matches: 14. Germline values: CDR1 SGHRS, CDR2 YFSETQ. CDR3 in amino acids: CASSLIPSSGNMATGELFF. CDR3 nucleotides: TGCGCCAGCAGCTTGATACCATCTAGCGGGAACATGGCCACCGGGGAGCTGTTTTTT. Drawing the rest from reference TRBV5-1 and TRBJ2-2, the complete variable domain is KAGVTQTPRYLIKTRGQQVTLSCSPISGHRSVSWYQQTPGQGLQFLFEYFSETQRNKGNFPGRFSGRQFSNSRSEMNVSTLELGDSALYLCASSLIPSSGNMATGELFFGEGSRLTVL.

The chain recombines TRBV5-3 with TRBJ2-1, with 7 nucleotides matching TRBD2. TRBV5-3 is assigned to the ORF class and has an uncertain function. J was trimmed by 7 bases and V by 3 bases; bases with no gene match: 7. This CDR3 has 14 amino acids. The CDR3 spells CARSSGLDCNEQFF. DNA of the CDR3: TGTGCCAGAAGCTCTGGACTAGATTGTAATGAGCAGTTCTTC.